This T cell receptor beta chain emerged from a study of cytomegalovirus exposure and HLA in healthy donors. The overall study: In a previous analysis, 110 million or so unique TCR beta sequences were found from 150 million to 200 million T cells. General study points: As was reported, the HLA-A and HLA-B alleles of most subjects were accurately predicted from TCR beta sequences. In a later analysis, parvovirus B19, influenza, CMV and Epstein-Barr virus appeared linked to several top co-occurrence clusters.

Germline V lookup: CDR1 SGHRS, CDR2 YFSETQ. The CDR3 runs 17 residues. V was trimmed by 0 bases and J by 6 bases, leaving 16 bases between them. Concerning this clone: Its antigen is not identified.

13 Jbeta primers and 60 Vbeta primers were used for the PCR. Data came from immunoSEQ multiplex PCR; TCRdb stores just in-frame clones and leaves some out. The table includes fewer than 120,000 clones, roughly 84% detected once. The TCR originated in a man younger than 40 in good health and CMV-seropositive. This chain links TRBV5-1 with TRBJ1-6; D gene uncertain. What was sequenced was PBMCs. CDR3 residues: CASSLASATLGNSPLHF. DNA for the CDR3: TGCGCCAGCAGCTTGGCCTCAGCTACACTAGGTAATTCACCCCTCCACTTT.